Below, one T cell receptor (beta chain) is given with its context. The antigen is unknown. The data stem from a study of T cell responses to AZD1222 COVID-19 vaccine. Study context: Analysis merged second doses at about 4 or about 12 weeks.

This CDR3 region has 15 residues. The V segment lost 3 bases and the J segment 7 bases; nucleotides outside the gene matches: 6. Germline V gene sequence: CDR1 LNHDA, CDR2 SQIVND (reference sequence). Findings and caveats of the study: Targets within unmutated variant regions were reportedly found for nearly half of spike-specific TCRs. AZD1222 recipients seropositive at baseline numbered only 5 to 7.

Clones were sequenced by immunoSEQ multiplex PCR, and TCRdb holds only the in-frame ones, with some missing. This sample yields 150,000 to 200,000 clones, of which about nine tenths are seen a single time; around 3% belongs to the top ten. This TCR was sampled from an adult in good health. This sequence joins TRBV19 and TRBJ2-4, with 10 nucleotides matching TRBD1. The sequencing used peripheral blood, collected on day 0 of AZD1222 vaccination. DNA for the CDR3: TGTGCCAGTAGTATCTACCGGGACAGGGGTAACATTCAGTACTTC. Translation: CASSIYRDRGNIQYF.